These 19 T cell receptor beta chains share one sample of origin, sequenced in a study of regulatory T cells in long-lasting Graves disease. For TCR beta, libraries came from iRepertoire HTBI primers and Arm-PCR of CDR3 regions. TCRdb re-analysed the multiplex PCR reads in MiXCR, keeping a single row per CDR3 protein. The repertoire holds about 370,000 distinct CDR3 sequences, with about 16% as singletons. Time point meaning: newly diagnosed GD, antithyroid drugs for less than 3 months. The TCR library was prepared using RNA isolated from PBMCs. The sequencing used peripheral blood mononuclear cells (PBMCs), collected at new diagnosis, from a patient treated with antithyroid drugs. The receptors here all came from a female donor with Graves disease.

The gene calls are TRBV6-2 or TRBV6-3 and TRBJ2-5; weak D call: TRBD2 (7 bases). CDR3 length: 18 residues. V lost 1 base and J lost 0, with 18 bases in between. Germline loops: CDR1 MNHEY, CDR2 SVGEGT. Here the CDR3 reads CASSYFLGGGLNQETQYF. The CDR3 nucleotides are TGTGCCAGCAGTTACTTTCTCGGCGGGGGCCTTAACCAAGAGACCCAGTACTTC.

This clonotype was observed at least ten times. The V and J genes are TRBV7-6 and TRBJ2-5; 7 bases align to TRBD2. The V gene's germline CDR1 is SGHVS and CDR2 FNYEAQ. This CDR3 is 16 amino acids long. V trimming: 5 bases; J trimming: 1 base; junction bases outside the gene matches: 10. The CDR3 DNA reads TGTGCCAGCAGCCGACCGGGGGGAGGGTCCCAAGAGACCCAGTACTTC. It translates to CASSRPGGGSQETQYF.

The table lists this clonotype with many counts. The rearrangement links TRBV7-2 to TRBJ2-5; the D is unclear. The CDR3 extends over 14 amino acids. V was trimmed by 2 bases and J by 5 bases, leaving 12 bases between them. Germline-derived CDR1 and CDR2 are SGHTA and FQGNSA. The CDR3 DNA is TGTGCCAGCAGCTTAAGTTCCGGGCGGGAGACCCAGTACTTC. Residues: CASSLSSGRETQYF.

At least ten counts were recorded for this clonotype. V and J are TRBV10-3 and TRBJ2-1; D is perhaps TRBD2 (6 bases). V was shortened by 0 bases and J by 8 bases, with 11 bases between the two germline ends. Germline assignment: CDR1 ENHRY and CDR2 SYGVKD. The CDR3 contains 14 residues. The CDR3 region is CAISESGGEHEQFF. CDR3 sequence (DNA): TGTGCCATCAGTGAGTCTGGAGGGGAGCATGAGCAGTTCTTC.

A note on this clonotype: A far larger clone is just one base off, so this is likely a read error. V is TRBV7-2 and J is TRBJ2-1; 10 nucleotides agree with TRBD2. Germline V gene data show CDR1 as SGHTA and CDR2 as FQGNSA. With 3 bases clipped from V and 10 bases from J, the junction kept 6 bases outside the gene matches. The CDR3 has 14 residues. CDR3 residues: CASSFIAGGYEQFF. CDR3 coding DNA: TGTGCCAGCAGCTTCATAGCGGGAGGCTACGAGCAGTTCTTC.

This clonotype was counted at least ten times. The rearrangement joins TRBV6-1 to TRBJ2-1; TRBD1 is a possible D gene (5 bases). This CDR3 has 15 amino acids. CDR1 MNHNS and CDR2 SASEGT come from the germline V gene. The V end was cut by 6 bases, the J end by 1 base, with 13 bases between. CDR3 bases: TGTGCCAGCAGCAAGTACCAGGGTTCCTACAATGAGCAGTTCTTC. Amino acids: CASSKYQGSYNEQFF.

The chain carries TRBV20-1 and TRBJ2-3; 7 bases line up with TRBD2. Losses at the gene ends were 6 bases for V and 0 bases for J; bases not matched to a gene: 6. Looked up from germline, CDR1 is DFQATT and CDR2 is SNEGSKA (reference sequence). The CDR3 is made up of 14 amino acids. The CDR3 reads CSAGGRTSTDTQYF. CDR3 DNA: TGCAGTGCGGGCGGGAGAACAAGCACAGATACGCAGTATTTT.

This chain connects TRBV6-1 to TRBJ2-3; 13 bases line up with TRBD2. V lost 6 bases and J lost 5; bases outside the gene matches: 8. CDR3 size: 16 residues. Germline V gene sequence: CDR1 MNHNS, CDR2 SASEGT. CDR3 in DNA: TGTGCCAGCAGCCGGACACTAGCGGGGGGGTTAGATACGCAGTATTTT. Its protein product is CASSRTLAGGLDTQYF.

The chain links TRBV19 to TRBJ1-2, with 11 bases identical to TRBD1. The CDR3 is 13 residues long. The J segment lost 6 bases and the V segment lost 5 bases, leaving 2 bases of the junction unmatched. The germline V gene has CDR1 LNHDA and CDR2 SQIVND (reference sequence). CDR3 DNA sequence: TGTGCCAGTAGTTGGACAGGGGGCGATGGCTACACCTTC. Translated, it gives CASSWTGGDGYTF.

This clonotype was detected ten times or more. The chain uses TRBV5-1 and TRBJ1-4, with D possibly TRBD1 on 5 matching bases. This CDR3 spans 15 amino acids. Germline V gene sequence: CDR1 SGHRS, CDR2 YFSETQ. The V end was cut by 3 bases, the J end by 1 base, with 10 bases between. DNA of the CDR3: TGCGCCAGCAGCTCCTTGGGGCTAACTAATGAAAAACTGTTTTTT. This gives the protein CASSSLGLTNEKLFF.

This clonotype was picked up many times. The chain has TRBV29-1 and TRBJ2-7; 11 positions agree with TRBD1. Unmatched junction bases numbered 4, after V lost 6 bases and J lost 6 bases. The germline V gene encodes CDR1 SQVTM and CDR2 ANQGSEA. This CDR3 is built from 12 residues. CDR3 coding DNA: TGCAGCGTAGGACAGGGGGCTTCCGAGCAGTACTTC. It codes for CSVGQGASEQYF.

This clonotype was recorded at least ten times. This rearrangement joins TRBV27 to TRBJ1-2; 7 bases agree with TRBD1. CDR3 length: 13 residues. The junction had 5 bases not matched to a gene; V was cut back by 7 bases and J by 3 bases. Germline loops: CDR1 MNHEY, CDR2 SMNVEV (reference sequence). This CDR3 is CASTGGTDYGYTF. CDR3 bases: TGTGCCAGCACGGGGGGGACAGACTATGGCTACACCTTC.

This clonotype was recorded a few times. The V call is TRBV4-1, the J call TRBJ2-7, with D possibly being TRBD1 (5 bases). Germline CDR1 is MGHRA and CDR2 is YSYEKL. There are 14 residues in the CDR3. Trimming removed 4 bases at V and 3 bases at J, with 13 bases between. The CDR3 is CASSLLTTGYEQYF. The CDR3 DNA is TGCGCCAGCAGCCTCCTGACAACAGGCTACGAGCAGTACTTC.

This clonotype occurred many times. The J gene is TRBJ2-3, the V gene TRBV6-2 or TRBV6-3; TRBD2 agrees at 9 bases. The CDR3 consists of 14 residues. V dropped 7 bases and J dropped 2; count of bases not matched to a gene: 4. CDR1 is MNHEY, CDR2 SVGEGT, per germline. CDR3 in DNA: TGTGCCAGCATGGGACTAGCAGACACAGATACGCAGTATTTT. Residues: CASMGLADTDTQYF.

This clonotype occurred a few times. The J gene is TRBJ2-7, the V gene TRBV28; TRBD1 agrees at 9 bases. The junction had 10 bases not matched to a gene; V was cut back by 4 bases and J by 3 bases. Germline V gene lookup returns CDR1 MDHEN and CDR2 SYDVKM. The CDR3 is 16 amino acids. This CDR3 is CASSSHRDRAHYEQYF. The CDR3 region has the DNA TGTGCCAGCAGTTCTCACCGGGACAGGGCTCACTACGAGCAGTACTTC.

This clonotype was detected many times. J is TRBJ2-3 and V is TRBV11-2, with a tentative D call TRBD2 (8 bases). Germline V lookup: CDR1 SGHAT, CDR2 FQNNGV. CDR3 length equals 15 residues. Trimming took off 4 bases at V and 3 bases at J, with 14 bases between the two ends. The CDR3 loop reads CASSSGGGRTDTQYF. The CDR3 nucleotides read TGTGCCAGCAGCTCGGGAGGGGGCCGAACAGATACGCAGTATTTT.

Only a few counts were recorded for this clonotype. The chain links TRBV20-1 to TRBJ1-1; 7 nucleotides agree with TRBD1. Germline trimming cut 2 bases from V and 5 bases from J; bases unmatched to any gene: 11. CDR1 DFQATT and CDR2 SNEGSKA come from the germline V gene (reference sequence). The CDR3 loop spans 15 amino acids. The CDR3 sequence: CSARSRQGRVTEAFF. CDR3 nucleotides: TGCAGTGCTAGATCACGACAGGGTAGAGTGACTGAAGCTTTCTTT.

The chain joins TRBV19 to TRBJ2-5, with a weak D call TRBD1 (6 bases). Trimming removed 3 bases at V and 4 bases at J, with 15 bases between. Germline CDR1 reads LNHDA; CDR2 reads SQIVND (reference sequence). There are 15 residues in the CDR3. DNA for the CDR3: TGTGCCAGTAGTATCTTTAGCGCCAGGGGAGAGACCCAGTACTTC. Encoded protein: CASSIFSARGETQYF.

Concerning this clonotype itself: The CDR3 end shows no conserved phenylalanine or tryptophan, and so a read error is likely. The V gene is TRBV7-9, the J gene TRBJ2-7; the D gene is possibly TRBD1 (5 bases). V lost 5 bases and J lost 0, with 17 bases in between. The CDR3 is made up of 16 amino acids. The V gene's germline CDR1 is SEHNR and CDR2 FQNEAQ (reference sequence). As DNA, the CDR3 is TGTGCCAGCAGCCCAACAGGCCCACTCAGCTCCTACGAGCAGTACTCC. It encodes CASSPTGPLSSYEQYS.